In its sample, the clone carrying this T cell receptor (beta chain) was seen a few times. Antigen: not known. The data were obtained in a study of blood T cells in healthy people across ages. Trimming stripped 5 bases from V and 2 bases from J, with 16 bases between. The CDR3 totals 14 residues. CDR1 and CDR2 from the germline V gene are DFQATT and SNEGSKA (reference sequence). Whole-study findings and limits: Researchers judged that diversity estimates from one million T cells fell short of true values.

Alongside a J-beta primer mix, a sample-barcoded 5' primer served in a second PCR lasting about 7 to 12 cycles. One entry per CDR3 protein, called by TCRdb with MiXCR from the 5' RACE reads. The sample yields roughly 700,000 distinct CDR3 sequences, about half seen once. The sequence derives from an older woman in good health. Sample: blood. The chain carries TRBV20-1 and TRBJ2-7, with D unclear. The CDR3 region is CSAPRALNAYEQYF. CDR3 nucleotide sequence: TGCAGTGCTCCTCGGGCCCTCAACGCCTACGAGCAGTACTTC.